A selection of T cell receptor beta chains follows, all from one sample in a study of regulatory and conventional T cells in RAG deficiency. Sequencing was performed with immunoSEQ multiplex PCR; in TCRdb, only in-frame clones are kept and a portion is missing. The sample records 30,000 to 40,000 clones, approximately 90% being singletons. This sample also appeared in a second study, on regulatory T cells.

The sequenced material came from CD8+ T cells sorted from blood. These receptors all stem from a human donor in good health. CDR3s include the opening cysteine and the closing phenylalanine or tryptophan. D genes are given only for firm matches.

d_gene: .
j_gene: TRBJ2-1
v_gene: TRBV9
CDR3nt: TGTGCCAGCAGCGTAGGTCCGGACCGAAAGTACAATGAGCAGTTCTTC
CDR3aa: CASSVGPDRKYNEQFF

d_gene: TRBD1
j_gene: TRBJ1-3
v_gene: TRBV10-1
CDR3nt: TGCGCCAGCAGTGACCGGATTAAAACAGGGGGTCAAGGGTACTCTGGAAACACCATATATTTT
CDR3aa: CASSDRIKTGGQGYSGNTIYF

d_gene: TRBD2
j_gene: TRBJ2-1
v_gene: TRBV5-1
CDR3nt: TGCGCCAGCAGCTTACCGGCGTCTAGCGGGGGAAACTCCTACAATGAGCAGTTCTTC
CDR3aa: CASSLPASSGGNSYNEQFF

d_gene: .
j_gene: TRBJ2-1
v_gene: TRBV5-6
CDR3nt: TGTGCCAGCAGCTTGGCCAATGAGCAGTTCTTC
CDR3aa: CASSLANEQFF

d_gene: .
j_gene: TRBJ2-7
v_gene: TRBV9
CDR3nt: TGTGCCAGCAGCGTGGAGGACTTGAGCTCCTACGAGCAGTACTTC
CDR3aa: CASSVEDLSSYEQYF

d_gene: TRBD2
j_gene: TRBJ2-5
v_gene: TRBV5-1
CDR3nt: TGCGCCAGCAGCTTGGGCGGGGGGGAGACCCAGTACTTC
CDR3aa: CASSLGGGETQYF

d_gene: .
j_gene: TRBJ1-2
v_gene: TRBV30
CDR3nt: TGTGCCTGGAGTGAGGGGGGCTATGGCTACACCTTC
CDR3aa: CAWSEGGYGYTF

d_gene: TRBD1
j_gene: TRBJ2-5
v_gene: TRBV28
CDR3nt: TGTGCCAGCAGAAAACCAGCGGGACAGGGGTTCGGGACCCAGTACTTC
CDR3aa: CASRKPAGQGFGTQYF

d_gene: .
j_gene: TRBJ2-7
v_gene: TRBV5-1
CDR3nt: TGCGCCAGCAGCTTCAATAGCGGAGTATACGAGCAGTACTTC
CDR3aa: CASSFNSGVYEQYF

d_gene: .
j_gene: TRBJ1-1
v_gene: TRBV5-3
CDR3nt: TGTGCCAGAAGCCGCCAGGCAATGAACACTGAAGCTTTCTTT
CDR3aa: CARSRQAMNTEAFF

d_gene: .
j_gene: TRBJ1-1
v_gene: TRBV27
CDR3nt: TGTGCCAGCAGTTCCCAGGGGTTTCCCGACACTGAAGCTTTCTTT
CDR3aa: CASSSQGFPDTEAFF

d_gene: TRBD1
j_gene: TRBJ2-1
v_gene: TRBV5-5
CDR3nt: TGTGCCAGCAGCTTGGCTAGGACAGGGGGGACCTACAATGAGCAGTTCTTC
CDR3aa: CASSLARTGGTYNEQFF